The 15 T cell receptor beta chains below were found in one sample sequenced in a study of T cells in localized non-small cell lung cancer. TCRdb's copy holds only in-frame clones and misses some; the assay was immunoSEQ multiplex PCR. In the table there are roughly 48,000 clones, 60% to 85% of which are singletons. Specimen: PBMCs, collected before any cancer treatment. These receptors all stem from a woman aged 35-70 years with stage II lung adenocarcinoma.

The V and J genes are TRBV28 and TRBJ1-2; D remains unclear. Germline assignment: CDR1 MDHEN and CDR2 SYDVKM. Trimming cost V 2 bases and J 8 bases, with 18 bases left between them. The CDR3 extends over 15 amino acids. The CDR3 DNA reads as TGTGCCAGCAGTTTAAGTCAGATTCGGGTTGGAGGCTACACCTTC. Residues: CASSLSQIRVGGYTF.

The rearrangement joins TRBV10-1 to TRBJ1-3; TRBD1 agrees at 8 bases. The germline V gene has CDR1 WNHNN and CDR2 SYGVQD (reference sequence). J was trimmed by 2 bases and V by 0 bases; bases with no gene match: 0. The CDR3 extends over 15 amino acids. The CDR3 DNA follows: TGCGCCAGCAGTGAGTCGGACAGGGCTGGAAACACCATATATTTT. Its translation: CASSESDRAGNTIYF.

This clone has only one observation. The chain employs TRBV6-5 and TRBJ2-7; TRBD1 matches at 8 bases. The V segment lost 7 bases and the J segment 1 base; nucleotides outside the gene matches: 6. CDR3 length: 14 amino acids. From germline, CDR1 is MNHEY and CDR2 SVGAGI. This chain's CDR3 is CASTPRQGSYEQYF. The CDR3 nucleotides are TGTGCCAGCACCCCTAGACAGGGGTCCTACGAGCAGTACTTC.

The rearrangement joins TRBV7-6 to TRBJ2-1, with D possibly TRBD1 on 6 matching bases. CDR1 and CDR2 from the germline V gene are SGHVS and FNYEAQ. CDR3 size: 15 residues. Trimming removed 2 bases from V and 0 bases from J, with 8 bases in between. The CDR3 region has the DNA TGTGCCAGCAGCTTACAGGGGAGCTCCTACAATGAGCAGTTCTTC. It encodes CASSLQGSSYNEQFF.

This clone was seen only once. The chain couples TRBV12-5 to TRBJ2-7; a weak D match, TRBD1 (5 bases). From germline, CDR1 is LGHNT and CDR2 FRNRAP. The ends were cut back, 5 bases at V and 7 bases at J, with 12 bases in the middle. This CDR3 is built from 12 residues. CDR3 in amino acids: CASGPGHGEQYF. CDR3 bases: TGTGCTAGTGGTCCAGGACACGGGGAGCAGTACTTC.

This clone occurred a few times. The J gene is TRBJ2-3, the V gene TRBV6-6; no firm D call. CDR3 length: 15 amino acids. The V and J ends lost 2 bases and 2 bases respectively, with 11 bases between them. In germline, CDR1 is MNHNY, CDR2 SVGAGI (reference sequence). The CDR3 is CASSYTFGPTDTQYF. In DNA form, the CDR3 reads TGTGCCAGCAGTTACACCTTTGGCCCCACAGATACGCAGTATTTT.

The chain carries TRBV11-2 and TRBJ1-2; D ambiguous. The CDR3 extends over 13 amino acids. Trimming left V 5 bases short and J 7 bases short, with 14 bases between. Germline V gene sequence: CDR1 SGHAT, CDR2 FQNNGV. As DNA, the CDR3 is TGTGCCAGCAGCCCAGGTGGGCTAGCTGGCTACACCTTC. This codes for CASSPGGLAGYTF. The variable domain in full, with the rest retrieved from reference TRBV11-2 and TRBJ1-2, is EAGVAQSPRYKIIEKRQSVAFWCNPISGHATLYWYQQILGQGPKLLIQFQNNGVVDDSQLPKDRFSAERLKGVDSTLKIQPAKLEDSAVYLCASSPGGLAGYTFGSGTRLTVV.

The rearrangement links TRBV5-5 to TRBJ1-2; no reliable D call. The germline gives CDR1 SGHKS, CDR2 YYEKEE (reference sequence). This CDR3 region has 12 residues. The germline V and J ends were trimmed by 0 bases and 4 bases, with 4 bases remaining between them. This CDR3 is CASSLGGYGYTF. The CDR3 bases are TGTGCCAGCAGCTTGGGAGGCTATGGCTACACCTTC. The full variable domain, rest sourced from reference TRBV5-5 and TRBJ1-2, is DAGVTQSPTHLIKTRGQQVTLRCSPISGHKSVSWYQQVLGQGPQFIFQYYEKEERGRGNFPDRFSARQFPNYSSELNVNALLLGDSALYLCASSLGGYGYTFGSGTRLTVV.

The rearrangement links TRBV27 to TRBJ1-6; 9 bases map to TRBD1. Germline V gene data show CDR1 as MNHEY and CDR2 as SMNVEV (reference sequence). This CDR3 has 14 amino acids. V shed 4 bases and J 7 bases; nucleotides not matched to a gene: 2. As DNA, the CDR3 is TGTGCCAGCAGTTCGGGGACAGGGAATTCACCCCTCCACTTT. Translation: CASSSGTGNSPLHF.

This clone was seen just once. V usage is TRBV19 and J usage is TRBJ1-1, with TRBD1 as a possible D gene (6 bases). The germline CDR1 and CDR2 sequences are LNHDA and SQIVND (reference sequence). The CDR3 consists of 15 residues. Trimming took 10 bases from V and 0 from J, leaving 18 bases between them. The CDR3 nucleotides read TGTGCCACCAGGGGTTTCAGTTACATGAACACTGAAGCTTTCTTT. Translated: CATRGFSYMNTEAFF.

The CDR3 coding sequence is TGCGCCAGCAGCCCTAGCGGGGGGCTTACCAATGAGCAGTTCTTC. Protein product: CASSPSGGLTNEQFF. The chain recombines TRBV4-1 with TRBJ2-1; 11 bases line up with TRBD2. The CDR3 is 15 residues long. From germline, CDR1 is MGHRA and CDR2 YSYEKL. V gave up 4 bases and J gave up 6 bases; unmatched junction bases: 5.

The gene calls are TRBV28 and TRBJ1-2, with D tentatively TRBD1 (5 bases). The CDR3 sequence is 16 residues long. CDR1 is MDHEN and CDR2 is SYDVKM in the germline V gene. V was clipped by 6 bases and J by 4 bases, with 21 bases between them. In DNA form, the CDR3 reads TGTGCCAGCAGAGGACACCGGGACCTCAAAGGCTATGGCTACACCTTC. This sequence encodes CASRGHRDLKGYGYTF.

The V gene is TRBV14, the J gene TRBJ2-7; the D call may be TRBD1 or TRBD2 (6 bases each). The CDR3 totals 14 residues. Germline lookup yields CDR1 SGHDN and CDR2 FVKESK. Trimming left V 5 bases short and J 1 base short, with 12 bases between. The CDR3 sequence: CASSVVGGSYEQYF. The CDR3, as DNA: TGTGCCAGCAGCGTAGTAGGGGGGTCCTACGAGCAGTACTTC.

V and J are TRBV7-6 and TRBJ2-3; 11 nucleotides align to TRBD1. The junction had 5 bases not matched to a gene; V was cut back by 5 bases and J by 4 bases. Germline CDR1 SGHVS, CDR2 FNYEAQ. This CDR3 is 15 amino acids long. The CDR3 DNA follows: TGTGCCAGCAGCCTAGGGACAGGGGGTGCAGATACGCAGTATTTT. This codes for CASSLGTGGADTQYF.

The J gene is TRBJ1-2, the V gene TRBV5-4; tentative D call: TRBD1 (6 bases). With 1 base removed from V and 3 bases from J, the gap between germline ends came to 13 bases. The CDR3 runs 15 residues. Per germline, CDR1 SGHNT and CDR2 YYREEE (reference sequence). The CDR3 region is CASSLPRGRYYGYTF. Here the CDR3 DNA reads TGTGCCAGCAGCTTGCCCAGGGGTCGTTACTATGGCTACACCTTC.